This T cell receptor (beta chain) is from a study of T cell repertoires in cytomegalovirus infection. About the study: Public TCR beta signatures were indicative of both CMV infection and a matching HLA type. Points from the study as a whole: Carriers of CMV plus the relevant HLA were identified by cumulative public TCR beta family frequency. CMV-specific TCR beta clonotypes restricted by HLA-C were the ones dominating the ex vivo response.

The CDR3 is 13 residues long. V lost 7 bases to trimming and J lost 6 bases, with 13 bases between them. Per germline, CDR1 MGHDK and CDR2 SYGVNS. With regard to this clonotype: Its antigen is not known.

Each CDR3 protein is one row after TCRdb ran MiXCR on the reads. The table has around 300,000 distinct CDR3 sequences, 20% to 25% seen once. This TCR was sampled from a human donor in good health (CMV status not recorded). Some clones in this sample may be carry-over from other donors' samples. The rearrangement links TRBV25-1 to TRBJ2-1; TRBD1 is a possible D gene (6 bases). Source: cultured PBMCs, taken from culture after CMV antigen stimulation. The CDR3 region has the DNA TGTGCCAGCATTGGAACAGGGCCCAATGAGCAGTTCTTC. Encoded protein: CASIGTGPNEQFF.